This paragraph reports one T cell receptor beta chain. Antigen specificity is unknown. The data are from a study of T cells in localized non-small cell lung cancer. Clones were sequenced by immunoSEQ multiplex PCR, and TCRdb holds only the in-frame ones, with some missing. Of over 50,000 clones in the sample, approximately 80% were seen once. Study observations and caveats: Heterogeneity remains possible, as sequencing covered one tumor region only. Tumor showed lower T cell clonality than uninvolved adjacent lung, where it was highest. A median of approximately 60 of the top 100 tumor clones appeared in adjacent lung, which was paired and uninvolved.

The receptor comes from a man between 40 and 69 years old with stage III lung adenocarcinoma. The sequencing used peripheral blood mononuclear cells, collected before any cancer treatment.

DNA of the CDR3: TGTGCCAGCAGCCAGGAGCCGGGACGGAACTATGGCTACACCTTC. Translation: CASSQEPGRNYGYTF. This chain joins TRBV14 and TRBJ1-2; possible D gene TRBD1, 5 bases. The germline V gene encodes CDR1 SGHDN and CDR2 FVKESK. CDR3 size: 15 residues. Trimming removed 3 bases at V and 2 bases at J, with 13 bases between.